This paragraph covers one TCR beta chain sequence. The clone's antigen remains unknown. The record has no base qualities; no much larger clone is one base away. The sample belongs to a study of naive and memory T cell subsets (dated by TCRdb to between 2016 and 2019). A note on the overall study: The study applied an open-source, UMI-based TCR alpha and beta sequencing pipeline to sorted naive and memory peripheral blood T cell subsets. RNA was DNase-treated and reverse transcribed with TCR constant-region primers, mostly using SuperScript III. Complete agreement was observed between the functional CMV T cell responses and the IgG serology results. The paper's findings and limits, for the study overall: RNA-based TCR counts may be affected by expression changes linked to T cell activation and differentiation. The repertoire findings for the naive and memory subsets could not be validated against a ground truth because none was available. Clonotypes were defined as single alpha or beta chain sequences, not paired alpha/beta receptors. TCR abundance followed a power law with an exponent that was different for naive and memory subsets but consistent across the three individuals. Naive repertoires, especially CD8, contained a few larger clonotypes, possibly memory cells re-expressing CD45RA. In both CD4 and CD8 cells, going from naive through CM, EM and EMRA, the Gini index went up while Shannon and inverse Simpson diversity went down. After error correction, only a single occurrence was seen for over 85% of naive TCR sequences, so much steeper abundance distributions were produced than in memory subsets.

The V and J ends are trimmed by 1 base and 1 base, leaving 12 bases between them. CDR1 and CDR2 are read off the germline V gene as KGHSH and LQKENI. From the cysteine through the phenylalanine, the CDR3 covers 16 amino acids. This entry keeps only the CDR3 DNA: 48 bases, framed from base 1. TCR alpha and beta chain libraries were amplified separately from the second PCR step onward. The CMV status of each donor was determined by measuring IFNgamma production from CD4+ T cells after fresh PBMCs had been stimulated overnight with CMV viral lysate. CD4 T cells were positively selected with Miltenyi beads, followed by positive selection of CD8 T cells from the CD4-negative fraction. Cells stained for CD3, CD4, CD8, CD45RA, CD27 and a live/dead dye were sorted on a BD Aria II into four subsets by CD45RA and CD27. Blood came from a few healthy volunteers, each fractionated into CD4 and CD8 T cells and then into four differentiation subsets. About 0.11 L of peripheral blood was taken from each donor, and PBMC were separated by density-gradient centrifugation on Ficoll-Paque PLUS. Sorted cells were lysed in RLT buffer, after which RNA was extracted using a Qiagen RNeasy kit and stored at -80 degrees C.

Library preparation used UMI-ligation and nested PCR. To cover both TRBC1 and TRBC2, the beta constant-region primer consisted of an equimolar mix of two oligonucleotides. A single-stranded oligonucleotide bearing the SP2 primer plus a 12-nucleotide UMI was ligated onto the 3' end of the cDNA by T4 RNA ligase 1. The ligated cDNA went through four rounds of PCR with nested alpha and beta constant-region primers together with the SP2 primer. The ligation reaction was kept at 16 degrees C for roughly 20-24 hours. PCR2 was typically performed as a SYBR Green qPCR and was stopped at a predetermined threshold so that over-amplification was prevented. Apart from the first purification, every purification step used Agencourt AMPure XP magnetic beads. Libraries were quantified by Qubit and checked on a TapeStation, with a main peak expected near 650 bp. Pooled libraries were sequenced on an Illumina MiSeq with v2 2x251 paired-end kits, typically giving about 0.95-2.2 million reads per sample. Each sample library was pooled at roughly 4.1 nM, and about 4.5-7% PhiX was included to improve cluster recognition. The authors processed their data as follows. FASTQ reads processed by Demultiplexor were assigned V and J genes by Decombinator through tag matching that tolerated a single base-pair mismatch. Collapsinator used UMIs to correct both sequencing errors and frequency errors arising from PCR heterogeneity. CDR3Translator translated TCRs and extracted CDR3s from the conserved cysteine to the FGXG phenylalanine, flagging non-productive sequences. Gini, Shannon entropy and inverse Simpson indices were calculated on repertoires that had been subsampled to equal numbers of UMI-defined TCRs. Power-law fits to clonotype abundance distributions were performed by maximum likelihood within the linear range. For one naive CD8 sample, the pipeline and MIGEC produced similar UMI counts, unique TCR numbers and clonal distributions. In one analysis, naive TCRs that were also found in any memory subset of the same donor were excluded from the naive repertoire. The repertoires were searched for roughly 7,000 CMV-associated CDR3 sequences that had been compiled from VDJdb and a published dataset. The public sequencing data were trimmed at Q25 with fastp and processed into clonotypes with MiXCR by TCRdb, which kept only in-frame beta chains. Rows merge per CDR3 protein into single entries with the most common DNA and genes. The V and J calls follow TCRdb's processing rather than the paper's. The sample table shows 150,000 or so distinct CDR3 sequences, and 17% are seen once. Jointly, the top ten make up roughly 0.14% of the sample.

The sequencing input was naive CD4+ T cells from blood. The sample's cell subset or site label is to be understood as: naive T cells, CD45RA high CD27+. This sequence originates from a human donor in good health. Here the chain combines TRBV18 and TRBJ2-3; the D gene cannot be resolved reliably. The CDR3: CASSPQGYSGTDTQYF. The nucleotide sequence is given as TGTGCCAGCTCACCACAGGGTTATTCGGGCACAGATACGCAGTATTTT.